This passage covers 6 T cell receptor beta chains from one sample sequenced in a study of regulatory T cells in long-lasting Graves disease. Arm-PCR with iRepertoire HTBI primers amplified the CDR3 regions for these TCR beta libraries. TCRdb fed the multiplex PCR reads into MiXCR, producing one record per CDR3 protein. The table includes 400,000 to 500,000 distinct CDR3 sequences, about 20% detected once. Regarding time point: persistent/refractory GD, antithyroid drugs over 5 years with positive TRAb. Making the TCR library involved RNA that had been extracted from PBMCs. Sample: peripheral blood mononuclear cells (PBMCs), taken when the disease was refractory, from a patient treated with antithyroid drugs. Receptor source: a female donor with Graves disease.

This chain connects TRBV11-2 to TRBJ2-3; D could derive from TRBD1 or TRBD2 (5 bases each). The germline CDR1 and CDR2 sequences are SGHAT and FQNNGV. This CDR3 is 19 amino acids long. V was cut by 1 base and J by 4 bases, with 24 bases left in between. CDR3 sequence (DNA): TGTGCCAGCAGCTTAGTAGGCCCCGGGACCCCATTCCCCGCAGATACGCAGTATTTT. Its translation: CASSLVGPGTPFPADTQYF. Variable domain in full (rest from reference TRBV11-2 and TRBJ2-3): EAGVAQSPRYKIIEKRQSVAFWCNPISGHATLYWYQQILGQGPKLLIQFQNNGVVDDSQLPKDRFSAERLKGVDSTLKIQPAKLEDSAVYLCASSLVGPGTPFPADTQYFGPGTRLTVL.

The CDR3 reads CASSSPGHLNTEAFF. The CDR3 region has the DNA TGTGCCAGCAGCTCCCCGGGACACTTGAACACTGAAGCTTTCTTT. This chain links TRBV13 with TRBJ1-1; weak D call: TRBD1 (6 bases). Between the trimmed V and J ends, which lost 4 bases and 0 bases, there was a span of 12 bases. The CDR3 totals 15 residues. Germline-derived CDR1 and CDR2 are PRHDT and FYEKMQ (reference sequence).

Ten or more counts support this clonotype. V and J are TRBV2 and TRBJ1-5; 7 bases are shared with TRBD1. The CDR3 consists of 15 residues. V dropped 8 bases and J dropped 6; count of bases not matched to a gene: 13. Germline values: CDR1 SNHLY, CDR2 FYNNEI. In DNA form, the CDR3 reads TGTGCCAGCGCCAGTCCAGACAGGGATGGTCAGCCCCAGCATTTT. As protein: CASASPDRDGQPQHF.

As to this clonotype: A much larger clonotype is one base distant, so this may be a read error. The CDR3 protein is CASSHRGDRHPGELFF. The CDR3 DNA is TGTGCCAGCAGTCATCGCGGGGACCGACACCCCGGGGAGCTGTTTTTT. V and J are TRBV6-1 and TRBJ2-2; D perhaps matches TRBD2 (6 bases). Germline lookup yields CDR1 MNHNS and CDR2 SASEGT. CDR3 size: 16 residues. Trimming removed 5 bases at V and 6 bases at J, with 19 bases between.

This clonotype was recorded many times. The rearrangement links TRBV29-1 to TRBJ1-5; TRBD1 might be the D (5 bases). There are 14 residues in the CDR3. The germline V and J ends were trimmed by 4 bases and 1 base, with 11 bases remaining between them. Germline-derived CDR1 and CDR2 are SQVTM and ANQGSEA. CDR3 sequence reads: CSVAEGLSNQPQHF. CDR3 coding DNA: TGCAGCGTTGCGGAGGGGTTAAGCAATCAGCCCCAGCATTTT.

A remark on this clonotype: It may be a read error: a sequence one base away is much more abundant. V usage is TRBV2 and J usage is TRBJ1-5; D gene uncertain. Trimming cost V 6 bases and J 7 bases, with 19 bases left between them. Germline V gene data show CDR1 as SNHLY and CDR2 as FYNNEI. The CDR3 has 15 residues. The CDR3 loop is CASSRLDQPEQPQHF. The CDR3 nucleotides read TGTGCCAGCAGCCGTTTGGACCAGCCGGAGCAGCCCCAGCATTTT.